Listed below are T cell receptor beta chains from one sample, sequenced in a study of cytomegalovirus exposure and HLA in healthy donors. Sequenced by immunoSEQ multiplex PCR; TCRdb stores in-frame clones only, minus some. The table lists some 60,000 clones, 83% of them singletons. The source material was PBMCs. Receptor source: a human donor in good health. The CDR3 runs from the conserved cysteine through the conserved F or W. A D gene is named only where the DNA matches it firmly. A row's size may be missing; if present it is once, few, many or a size class.

len	v_gene	abundance	j_gene	d_gene	CDR3nt	CDR3aa
15	TRBV5-1	.	TRBJ1-5	.	TGCGCCAGCAGCTTGGGAGATGATGGCAATCAGCCCCAGCATTTT	CASSLGDDGNQPQHF
15	TRBV19	.	TRBJ2-7	TRBD1	TGTGCCAGTAGCCAGGGACAGGGGCTTTTCTACGAGCAGTACTTC	CASSQGQGLFYEQYF
11	TRBV29-1	.	TRBJ1-2	.	TGCAGCGTTCTAGTCTCCTATGGCTACACCTTC	CSVLVSYGYTF
12	TRBV18	.	TRBJ2-1	.	TGTGCCAGCTCACCCCTTAGCGTCGGGCAGTTCTTC	CASSPLSVGQFF
17	TRBV28	.	TRBJ2-5	TRBD2	TGTGCCAGCAGTTGGTTGTCGGGGGGGAAAGACCAAGAGACCCAGTACTTC	CASSWLSGGKDQETQYF
14	TRBV10-3	.	TRBJ2-7	.	TGTGCCATCAGTGAGTCGGGCAGCCCCTACGAGCAGTACTTC	CAISESGSPYEQYF
17	TRBV11-2	.	TRBJ1-3	.	TGTGCCAGCAGCTTAGTCATCGGGACTCAGACTGGAAACACCATATATTTT	CASSLVIGTQTGNTIYF
13	TRBV7-3	.	TRBJ1-1	.	TGTGCCAGCAGCCGTACAGTGAACACTGAAGCTTTCTTT	CASSRTVNTEAFF
16	TRBV9	.	TRBJ2-3	TRBD2	TGTGCCAGCAGCGTAGTTCAAGCGGGAGCGGGAGATACGCAGTATTTT	CASSVVQAGAGDTQYF
17	TRBV7-2	.	TRBJ2-4	TRBD2	TGTGCCAGCAGCCAGGGACTAGGGGCCTTAGCCAAAAACATTCAGTACTTC	CASSQGLGALAKNIQYF
14	TRBV2	.	TRBJ2-5	TRBD1	TGTGCCGTCCAGCACCGGGACAGGAGTCAGACCCAGTACTTC	CAVQHRDRSQTQYF
15	TRBV7-8	.	TRBJ1-2	.	TGTGCCAGCAGCAACCCCCGTGAGTCGGGGAGTGGCTACACCTTC	CASSNPRESGSGYTF
13	TRBV5-8	few	TRBJ1-1	.	TGTGCCAGCAGCCATGGTAGGGGCACTGAAGCTTTCTTT	CASSHGRGTEAFF
14	TRBV7-7	.	TRBJ2-1	.	TGTGCTAGCAGCTTAGGGCAGAGGGATCAAGATAAGTTCTTC	CASSLGQRDQDKFF
15	TRBV7-9	.	TRBJ2-5	TRBD1	TGTGCCAGCAGCGCAGGGACAGGGAACCAAGAGACCCAGTACTTC	CASSAGTGNQETQYF
15	TRBV6-1	few	TRBJ2-7	TRBD2	TGTGCCAGCAGTGAAGCAGGCGGGAGCTCCTACGAGCAGTACTTC	CASSEAGGSSYEQYF
14	TRBV18	.	TRBJ1-3	.	TGTGCCAGCTCACCATTGGAGTCTGGAAACACCATATATTTT	CASSPLESGNTIYF
15	TRBV30	.	TRBJ2-2	.	TGTGCCTGGGGGCCGCGGGGACGGGACACCGGGGAGCTGTTTTTT	CAWGPRGRDTGELFF
14	TRBV4-3	.	TRBJ2-7	TRBD1	TGCGCCAGCAGCCAAAGGACAGGGGCCTACGAGCAGTACTTC	CASSQRTGAYEQYF
14	TRBV7-9	.	TRBJ1-1	TRBD1	TGTGCCAGCAGCAACGACAGGGAGAACACTGAAGCTTTCTTT	CASSNDRENTEAFF